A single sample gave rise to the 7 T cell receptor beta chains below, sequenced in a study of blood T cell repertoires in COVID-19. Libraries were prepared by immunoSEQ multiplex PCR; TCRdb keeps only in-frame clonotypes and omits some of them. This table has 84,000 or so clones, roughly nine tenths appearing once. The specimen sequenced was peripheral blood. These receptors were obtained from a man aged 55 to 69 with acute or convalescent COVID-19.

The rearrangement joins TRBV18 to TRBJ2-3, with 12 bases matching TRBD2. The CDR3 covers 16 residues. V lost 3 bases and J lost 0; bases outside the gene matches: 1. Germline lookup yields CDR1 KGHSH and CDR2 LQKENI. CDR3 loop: CASSPLAGGSTDTQYF. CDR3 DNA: TGTGCCAGCTCACCCCTAGCGGGGGGGAGCACAGATACGCAGTATTTT.

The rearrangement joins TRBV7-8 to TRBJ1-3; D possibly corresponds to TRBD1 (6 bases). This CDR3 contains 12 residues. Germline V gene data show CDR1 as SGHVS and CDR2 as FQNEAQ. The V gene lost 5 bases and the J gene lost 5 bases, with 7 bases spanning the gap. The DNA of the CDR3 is TGTGCCAGCAGCCGGGACAGAAACACCATATATTTT. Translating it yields CASSRDRNTIYF.

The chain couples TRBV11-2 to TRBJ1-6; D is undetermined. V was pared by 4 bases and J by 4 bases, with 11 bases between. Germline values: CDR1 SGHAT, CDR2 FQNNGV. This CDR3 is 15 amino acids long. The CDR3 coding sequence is TGTGCCAGCAGCTCCCCGGGAAGTTATAATTCACCCCTCCACTTT. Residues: CASSSPGSYNSPLHF.

The CDR3 nucleotides are TGTGCCAGCAGCTTCCCCCGACGGGGGACGGGGTATGAGCAGTTCTTC. It encodes CASSFPRRGTGYEQFF. The rearrangement links TRBV7-8 to TRBJ2-1; TRBD2 is a possible D gene (6 bases). The length of the CDR3 is 16 residues. The germline CDR1 and CDR2 sequences are SGHVS and FQNEAQ. Trimming removed 3 bases at V and 8 bases at J, with 20 bases between.

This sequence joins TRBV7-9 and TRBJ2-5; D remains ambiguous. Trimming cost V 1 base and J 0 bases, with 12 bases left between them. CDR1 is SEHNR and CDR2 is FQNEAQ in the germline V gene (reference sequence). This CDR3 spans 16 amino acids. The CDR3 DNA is TGTGCCAGCAGCTTAGTCCCAACATTGTACCAAGAGACCCAGTACTTC. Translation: CASSLVPTLYQETQYF.

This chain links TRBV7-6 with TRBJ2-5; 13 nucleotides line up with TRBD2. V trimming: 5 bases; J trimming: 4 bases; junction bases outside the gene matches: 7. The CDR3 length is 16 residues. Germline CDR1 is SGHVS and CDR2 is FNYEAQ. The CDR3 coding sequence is TGTGCCAGCAGCACCATCCGGACTAGCGGGGGAGAGACCCAGTACTTC. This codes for CASSTIRTSGGETQYF.

The CDR3 sequence is CASSSRTVMNTEAFF. The CDR3 DNA reads TGTGCCAGCAGCTCCCGGACAGTTATGAACACTGAAGCTTTCTTT. V gene TRBV7-2 combines with J gene TRBJ1-1, with TRBD1 as a possible D gene (6 bases). Germline loops: CDR1 SGHTA, CDR2 FQGNSA. V lost 4 bases to trimming and J lost 0 bases, with 12 bases between them. There are 15 residues in the CDR3. The full variable domain, in which reference TRBV7-2 and TRBJ1-1 provide the parts outside the CDR3, is GAGVSQSPSNKVTEKGKDVELRCDPISGHTALYWYRQSLGQGLEFLIYFQGNSAPDKSGLPSDRFSAERTGGSVSTLTIQRTQQEDSAVYLCASSSRTVMNTEAFFGQGTRLTVV.